This T cell receptor (beta chain) emerged from a study of T cells in localized non-small cell lung cancer. Of note for this clone: Its cognate antigen is unknown.

Germline V CDR1 and CDR2: SQVTM, ANQGSEA. The CDR3 consists of 12 residues. Unmatched junction bases numbered 8, after V lost 7 bases and J lost 9 bases. Study results and caveats: Only one tumor region went through sequencing, so heterogeneity may still be there. Peak T cell clonality was found in uninvolved adjacent lung, exceeding tumor. Increased T cell density in blood showed an association with longer overall survival. Turning up in adjacent lung were a median around 50 of the top 100 tumor clones.

Method: immunoSEQ multiplex PCR; TCRdb's copy keeps in-frame clones and lacks some. The top ten clones hold 2.8% of a sample with 75,000 to 90,000 clones, just under 85% of them seen once. The chain joins TRBV29-1 to TRBJ2-1, with TRBD1 matching 8 bases. The TCR sequence derives from a man aged 40 to 75 with stage I lung adenocarcinoma. The sample was peripheral blood, taken before any cancer treatment. The CDR3 DNA sequence: TGCAGCGGGTACCAGGGGGCACGTGAGCAGTTCTTC. Encoded protein: CSGYQGAREQFF.